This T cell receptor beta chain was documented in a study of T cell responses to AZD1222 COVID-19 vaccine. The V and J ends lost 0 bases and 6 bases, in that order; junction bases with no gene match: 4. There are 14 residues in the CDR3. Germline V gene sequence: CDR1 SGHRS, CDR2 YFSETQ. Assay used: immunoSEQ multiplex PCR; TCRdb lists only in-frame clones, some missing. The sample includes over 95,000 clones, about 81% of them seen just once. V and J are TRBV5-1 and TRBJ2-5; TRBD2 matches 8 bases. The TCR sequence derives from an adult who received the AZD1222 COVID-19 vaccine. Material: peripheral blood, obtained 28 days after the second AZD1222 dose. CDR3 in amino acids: CASSLGTSLKTQYF. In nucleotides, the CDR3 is TGCGCCAGCAGCTTGGGGACTAGCCTGAAGACCCAGTACTTC.